The clone carrying this T cell receptor beta chain appeared many times. What it binds is unknown. This entry is derived from a study of CD8 T cells in ankylosing spondylitis. CDR1 DFQATT and CDR2 SNEGSKA come from the germline V gene (reference sequence). V lost 1 base and J 7 bases, leaving 19 bases between the germline ends. The CDR3 consists of 16 residues. Whole-study findings and limits: Reportedly, disease-linked clones are significantly enriched in ankylosing spondylitis patients' matched synovial fluid.

With molecular barcodes, quantitative 5'-RACE was used to make the TCR beta libraries. One entry per CDR3 protein results from TCRdb running MiXCR on the 5' RACE reads. Found here are under 400,000 distinct CDR3 sequences, more than 9% of them singletons; the top ten hold roughly 9.1%. This clonotype was obtained from a female donor with ankylosing spondylitis or in good health (not recorded which). Sequenced: blood, either unsorted or a sorted T cell fraction (not recorded which). The V call is TRBV20-1, the J call TRBJ2-2; no clear D gene. The CDR3, as DNA: TGCAGTGCTAGAGGGTTTAGTGGGATGAGCGTCGGGGAGCTGTTTTTT. Its translation: CSARGFSGMSVGELFF.